Each of the 8 T cell receptor beta chains below was sequenced from the same sample in a study of cytomegalovirus exposure and HLA in healthy donors. PCR involved 60 Vbeta and 13 Jbeta primers. TCRdb keeps only in-frame clones here, not all; method: immunoSEQ multiplex PCR. The data contain about 160,000 clones, around 80% of them seen just once; the ten biggest clones take up around 7%. Sequenced sample: PBMCs. These receptors all stem from a woman aged 40 to 55 in good health and CMV-seropositive.

The chain recombines TRBV5-4 with TRBJ1-2; 7 nucleotides agree with TRBD1. CDR1 SGHNT and CDR2 YYREEE come from the germline V gene (reference sequence). The CDR3 contains 16 residues. Losses at the gene ends were 4 bases for V and 3 bases for J; bases not matched to a gene: 12. DNA of the CDR3: TGTGCCAGCAGCCAAGACCGGACAGGAACCCACTATGGCTACACCTTC. Amino acid sequence: CASSQDRTGTHYGYTF.

The chain couples TRBV19 to TRBJ2-5; 8 positions agree with TRBD1. The V gene's germline CDR1 is LNHDA and CDR2 SQIVND (reference sequence). The CDR3 has 15 residues. After removal of 8 bases from V and 4 bases from J, the junction contained 12 bases not matched to a gene. The DNA of the CDR3 is TGTGCCAGTGGCCAGGGGGCAGGGGGAGGAGAGACCCAGTACTTC. Encoded protein: CASGQGAGGGETQYF.

Note on this clone: The sample has other DNA sequences that encode this CDR3 too. The CDR3 bases are TGTGCCAGCAGTCTCATACAGGGTCTCCGGCACACTGAAGCTTTCTTT. Translated, it gives CASSLIQGLRHTEAFF. V gene TRBV27 combines with J gene TRBJ1-1, with D possibly matching TRBD1 (6 bases). Germline V gene data show CDR1 as MNHEY and CDR2 as SMNVEV (reference sequence). CDR3 size: 16 residues. Trimming took off 5 bases at V and 3 bases at J, with 19 bases between the two ends.

The rearrangement uses TRBV7-2 and TRBJ2-1; 8 bases fit TRBD1. Germline assignment: CDR1 SGHTA and CDR2 FQGNSA. The CDR3 totals 15 residues. The J segment lost 9 bases and the V segment lost 8 bases, leaving 15 bases of the junction unmatched. The CDR3 spells CASREGGTGRAEQFF. The CDR3 coding sequence is TGTGCCAGCCGCGAAGGCGGGACAGGACGAGCTGAGCAGTTCTTC.

A single count supports this clone. V and J are TRBV28 and TRBJ1-1, with 9 bases matching TRBD1. This CDR3 has 15 amino acids. CDR1 is MDHEN and CDR2 is SYDVKM in the germline V gene. The V and J ends lost 5 bases and 6 bases, in that order; junction bases with no gene match: 10. The CDR3 DNA follows: TGTGCCAGCAGTCGACAGGGGGGCCGAGGGGCTGAAGCTTTCTTT. Protein sequence: CASSRQGGRGAEAFF.

The rearrangement joins TRBV19 to TRBJ2-5; 8 nucleotides agree with TRBD2. Germline assignment: CDR1 LNHDA and CDR2 SQIVND (reference sequence). There are 16 residues in the CDR3. The trim removed 5 bases at V and 5 bases at J, leaving 13 bases unmatched. The CDR3 loop reads CASSVGGAGSLETQYF. DNA of the CDR3: TGTGCCAGTAGTGTCGGGGGGGCCGGCTCCTTGGAGACCCAGTACTTC.

V and J are TRBV11-1 and TRBJ2-2, with D possibly being TRBD1 (6 bases). CDR3 length: 11 amino acids. Germline V gene lookup returns CDR1 SGHAT and CDR2 FQDESV (reference sequence). V was pared by 10 bases and J by 5 bases, with 8 bases between. The CDR3 loop reads CATTGTGELFF. CDR3 DNA: TGTGCCACCACAGGGACCGGGGAGCTGTTTTTT.

This clone was observed a few times. V gene TRBV7-8 combines with J gene TRBJ2-1; 7 bases map to TRBD2. The CDR3 runs to 14 residues. The germline CDR1 and CDR2 sequences are SGHVS and FQNEAQ. The J segment lost 4 bases and the V segment lost 10 bases, leaving 10 bases of the junction unmatched. CDR3 residues: CATKVGGSYNEQFF. The CDR3 DNA sequence: TGTGCCACCAAGGTGGGGGGGTCATACAATGAGCAGTTCTTC.